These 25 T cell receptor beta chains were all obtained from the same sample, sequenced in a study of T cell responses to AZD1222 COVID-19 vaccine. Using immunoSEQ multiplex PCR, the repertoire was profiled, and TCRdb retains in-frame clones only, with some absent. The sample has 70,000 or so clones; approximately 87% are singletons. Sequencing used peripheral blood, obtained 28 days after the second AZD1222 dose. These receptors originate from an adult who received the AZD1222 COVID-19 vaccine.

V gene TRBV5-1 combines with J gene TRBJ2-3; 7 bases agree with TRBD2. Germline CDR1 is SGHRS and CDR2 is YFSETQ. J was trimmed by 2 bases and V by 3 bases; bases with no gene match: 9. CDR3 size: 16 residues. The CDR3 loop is CASSSWGGLNTDTQYF. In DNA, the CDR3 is TGCGCCAGCAGCTCCTGGGGGGGACTGAACACAGATACGCAGTATTTT.

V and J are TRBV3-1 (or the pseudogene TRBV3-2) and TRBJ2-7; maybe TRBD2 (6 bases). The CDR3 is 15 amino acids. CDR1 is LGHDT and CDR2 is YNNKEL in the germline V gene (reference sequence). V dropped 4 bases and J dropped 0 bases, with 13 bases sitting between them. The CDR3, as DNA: TGTGCCAGCAGCCGAGGGACCGGGAGCTCCTACGAGCAGTACTTC. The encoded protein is CASSRGTGSSYEQYF.

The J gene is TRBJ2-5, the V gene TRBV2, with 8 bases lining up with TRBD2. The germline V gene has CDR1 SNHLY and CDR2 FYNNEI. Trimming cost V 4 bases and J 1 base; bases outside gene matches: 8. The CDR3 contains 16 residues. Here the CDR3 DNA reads TGTGCCAGCAGTGGGGGGGCTAGCGGGTCCCAAGAGACCCAGTACTTC. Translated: CASSGGASGSQETQYF.

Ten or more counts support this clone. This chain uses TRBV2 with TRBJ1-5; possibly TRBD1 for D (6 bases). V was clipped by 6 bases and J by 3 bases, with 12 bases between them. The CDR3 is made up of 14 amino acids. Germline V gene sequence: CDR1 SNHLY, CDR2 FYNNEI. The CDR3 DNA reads TGTGCCAGCAGCGGACAGACGAACAATCAGCCCCAGCATTTT. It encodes CASSGQTNNQPQHF.

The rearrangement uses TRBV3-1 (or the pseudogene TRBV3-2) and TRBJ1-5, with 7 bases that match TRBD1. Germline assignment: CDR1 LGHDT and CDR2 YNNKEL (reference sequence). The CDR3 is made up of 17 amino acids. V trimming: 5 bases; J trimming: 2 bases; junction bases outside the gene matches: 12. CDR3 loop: CASSNSPGGDGNQPQHF. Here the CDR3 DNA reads TGTGCCAGCAGCAACTCCCCAGGGGGTGATGGCAATCAGCCCCAGCATTTT.

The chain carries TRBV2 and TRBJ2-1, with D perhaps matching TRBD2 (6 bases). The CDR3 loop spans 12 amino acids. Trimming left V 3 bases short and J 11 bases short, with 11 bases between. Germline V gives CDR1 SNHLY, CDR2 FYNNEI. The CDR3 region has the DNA TGTGCCAGCAGTGAGTCAGGACTAAAGCAGTTCTTC. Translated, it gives CASSESGLKQFF.

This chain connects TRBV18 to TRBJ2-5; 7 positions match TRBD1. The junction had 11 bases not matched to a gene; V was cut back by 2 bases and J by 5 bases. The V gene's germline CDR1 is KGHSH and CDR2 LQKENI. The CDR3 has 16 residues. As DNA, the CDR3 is TGTGCCAGCTCACCATCAAATCCAGGGGGACCGGAGACCCAGTACTTC. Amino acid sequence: CASSPSNPGGPETQYF.

The CDR3 sequence: CASSWLGGRGNQPQHF. CDR3 nucleotides: TGTGCCAGCAGCTGGTTGGGGGGAAGGGGCAATCAGCCCCAGCATTTT. The V and J genes are TRBV7-2 and TRBJ1-5, with D possibly being TRBD1 (5 bases). Deletions cut 4 bases from V and 2 bases from J, with 15 bases between. The CDR3 runs to 16 residues. Germline assignment: CDR1 SGHTA and CDR2 FQGNSA.

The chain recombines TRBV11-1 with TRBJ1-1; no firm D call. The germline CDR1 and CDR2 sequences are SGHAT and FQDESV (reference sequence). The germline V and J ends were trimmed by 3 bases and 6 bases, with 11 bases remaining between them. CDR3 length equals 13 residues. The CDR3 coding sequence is TGTGCCAGCAGCTTCCGGACGGGGTCTGAAGCTTTCTTT. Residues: CASSFRTGSEAFF.

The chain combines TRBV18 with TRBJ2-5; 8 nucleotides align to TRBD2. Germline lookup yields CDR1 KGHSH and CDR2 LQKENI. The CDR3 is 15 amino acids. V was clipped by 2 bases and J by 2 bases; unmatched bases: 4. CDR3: CASSPFSGEQETQYF. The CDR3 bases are TGTGCCAGCTCACCATTTAGCGGGGAGCAAGAGACCCAGTACTTC. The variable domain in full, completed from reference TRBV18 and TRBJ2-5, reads NAGVMQNPRHLVRRRGQEARLRCSPMKGHSHVYWYRQLPEEGLKFMVYLQKENIIDESGMPKERFSAEFPKEGPSILRIQQVVRGDSAAYFCASSPFSGEQETQYFGPGTRLLVL.

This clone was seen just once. CDR3 residues: CASREGAIDTGELFF. As DNA, the CDR3 is TGCGCCAGCAGGGAGGGGGCAATTGACACCGGGGAGCTGTTTTTT. J is TRBJ2-2 and V is TRBV5-1; D perhaps matches TRBD1 (7 bases). The V and J ends lost 5 bases and 3 bases respectively, with 14 bases between them. In germline, CDR1 is SGHRS, CDR2 YFSETQ. The CDR3 spans 15 residues.

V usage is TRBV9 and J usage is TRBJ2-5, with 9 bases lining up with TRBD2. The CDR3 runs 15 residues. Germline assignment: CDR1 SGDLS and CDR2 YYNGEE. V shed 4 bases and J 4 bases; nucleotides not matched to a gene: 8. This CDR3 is CASSFRGLAPETQYF. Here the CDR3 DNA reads TGTGCCAGCAGCTTTCGGGGACTAGCTCCAGAGACCCAGTACTTC. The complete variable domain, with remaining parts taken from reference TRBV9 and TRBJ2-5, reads DSGVTQTPKHLITATGQRVTLRCSPRSGDLSVYWYQQSLDQGLQFLIQYYNGEERAKGNILERFSAQQFPDLHSELNLSSLELGDSALYFCASSFRGLAPETQYFGPGTRLLVL.

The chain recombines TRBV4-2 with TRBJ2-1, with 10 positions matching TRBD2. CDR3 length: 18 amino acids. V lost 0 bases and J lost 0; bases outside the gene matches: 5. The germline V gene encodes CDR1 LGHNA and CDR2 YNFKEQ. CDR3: CASSQEGTSATSYNEQFF. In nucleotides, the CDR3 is TGTGCCAGCAGCCAAGAAGGGACTAGCGCGACCTCCTACAATGAGCAGTTCTTC.

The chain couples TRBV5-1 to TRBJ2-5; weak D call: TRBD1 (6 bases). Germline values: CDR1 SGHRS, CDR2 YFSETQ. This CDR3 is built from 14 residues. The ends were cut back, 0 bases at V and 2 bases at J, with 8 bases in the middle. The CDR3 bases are TGCGCCAGCAGCTTGGGGGACAAACAAGAGACCCAGTACTTC. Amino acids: CASSLGDKQETQYF.

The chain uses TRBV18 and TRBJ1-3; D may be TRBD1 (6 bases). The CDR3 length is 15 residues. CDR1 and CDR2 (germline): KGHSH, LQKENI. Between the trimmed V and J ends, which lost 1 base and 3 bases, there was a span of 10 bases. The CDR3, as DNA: TGTGCCAGCTCACCACGGGCAGGGGATGGAAACACCATATATTTT. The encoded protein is CASSPRAGDGNTIYF.

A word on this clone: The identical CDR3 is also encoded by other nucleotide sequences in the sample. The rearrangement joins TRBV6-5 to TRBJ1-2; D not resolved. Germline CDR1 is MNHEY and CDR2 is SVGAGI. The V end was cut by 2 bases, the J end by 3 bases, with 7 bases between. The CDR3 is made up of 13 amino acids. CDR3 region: CASSYKGDYGYTF. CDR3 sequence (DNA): TGTGCCAGCAGTTACAAGGGCGACTATGGCTACACCTTC.

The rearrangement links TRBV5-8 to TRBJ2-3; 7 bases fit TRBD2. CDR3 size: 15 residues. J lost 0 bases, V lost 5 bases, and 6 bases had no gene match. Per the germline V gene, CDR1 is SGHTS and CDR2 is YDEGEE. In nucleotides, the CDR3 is TGTGCCAGCAGTCAAGCGGGGTCCAGCACAGATACGCAGTATTTT. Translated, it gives CASSQAGSSTDTQYF. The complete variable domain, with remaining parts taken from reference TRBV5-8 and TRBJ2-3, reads EAGVTQSPTHLIKTRGQQATLRCSPISGHTSVYWYQQALGLGLQFLLWYDEGEERNRGNFPPRFSGRQFPNYSSELNVNALELEDSALYLCASSQAGSSTDTQYFGPGTRLTVL.

The chain's CDR3 is CSVTHSWTGSGDEQYF. The DNA of the CDR3 is TGCAGCGTTACACACTCCTGGACAGGTTCGGGGGACGAGCAGTACTTC. The chain links TRBV29-1 to TRBJ2-7; tentative D call: TRBD1 (7 bases). There are 16 residues in the CDR3. V was shortened by 5 bases and J by 5 bases, with 25 bases between the two germline ends. Per germline, CDR1 SQVTM and CDR2 ANQGSEA.

CDR3 in amino acids: CASSYQDTGELFF. As DNA, the CDR3 is TGTGCCAGCAGTTACCAGGACACCGGGGAGCTGTTTTTT. The V and J genes are TRBV6-5 and TRBJ2-2; D is undetermined. Trimming left V 2 bases short and J 3 bases short, with 4 bases between. CDR3 length equals 13 residues. Germline assignment: CDR1 MNHEY and CDR2 SVGAGI.

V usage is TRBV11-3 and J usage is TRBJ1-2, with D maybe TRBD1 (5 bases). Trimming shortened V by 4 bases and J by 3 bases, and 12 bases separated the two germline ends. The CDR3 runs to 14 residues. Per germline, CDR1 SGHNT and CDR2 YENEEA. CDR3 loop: CASSSRETDYGYTF. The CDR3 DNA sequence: TGTGCCAGCAGCTCCAGGGAGACGGACTATGGCTACACCTTC.

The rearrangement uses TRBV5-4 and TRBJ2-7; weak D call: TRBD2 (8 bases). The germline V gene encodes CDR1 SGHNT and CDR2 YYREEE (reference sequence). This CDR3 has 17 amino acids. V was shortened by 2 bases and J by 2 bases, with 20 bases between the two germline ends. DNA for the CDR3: TGTGCCAGCAGCTTCCGGGAGGGCACAGGGGTAGCCTACGAGCAGTACTTC. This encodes CASSFREGTGVAYEQYF.

CDR3 loop: CASSGGTARFEKLFF. The CDR3 nucleotides read TGTGCCAGCTCCGGGGGGACAGCCCGTTTCGAAAAACTGTTTTTT. The chain couples TRBV19 to TRBJ1-4, with 7 bases matching TRBD1. The CDR3 extends over 15 amino acids. Germline assignment: CDR1 LNHDA and CDR2 SQIVND (reference sequence). V dropped 9 bases and J dropped 8; count of bases not matched to a gene: 15.

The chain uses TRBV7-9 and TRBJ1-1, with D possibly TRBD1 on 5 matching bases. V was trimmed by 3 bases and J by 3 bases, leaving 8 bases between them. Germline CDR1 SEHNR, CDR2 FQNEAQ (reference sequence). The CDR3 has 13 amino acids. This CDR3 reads CASSFGRDTEAFF. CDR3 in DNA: TGTGCCAGCAGCTTTGGCAGGGACACTGAAGCTTTCTTT.

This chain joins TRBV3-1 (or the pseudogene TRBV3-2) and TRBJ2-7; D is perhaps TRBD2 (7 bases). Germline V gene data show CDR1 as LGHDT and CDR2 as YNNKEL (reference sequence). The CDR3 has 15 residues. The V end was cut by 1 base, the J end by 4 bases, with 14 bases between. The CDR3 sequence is CASSQAGGHPYEQYF. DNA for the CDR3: TGTGCCAGCAGCCAAGCGGGGGGACACCCGTACGAGCAGTACTTC.

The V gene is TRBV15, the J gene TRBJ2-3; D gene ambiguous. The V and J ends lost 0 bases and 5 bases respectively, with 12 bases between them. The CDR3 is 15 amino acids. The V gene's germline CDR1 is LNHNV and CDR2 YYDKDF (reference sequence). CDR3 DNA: TGTGCCACCAGCAGAGATCAACACCTCGGAGATACGCAGTATTTT. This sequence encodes CATSRDQHLGDTQYF.